Listed here are 10 T cell receptor beta chains from one sample, sequenced in a study of response to subunit inactivated influenza vaccine. Each CDR3 protein gets one entry after TCRdb re-called the RT-PCR reads with MiXCR. The repertoire holds 500,000 to 600,000 distinct CDR3 sequences, with approximately 15% as singletons. The sample in question was CD4+ T cells sorted from PBMCs, obtained about 24 months after vaccination. These receptors originate from a man between 50 and 69 years old who received an inactivated influenza vaccine.

The chain joins TRBV6-1 to TRBJ2-1; D is undetermined. The CDR3 extends over 12 amino acids. Trimming took off 2 bases at V and 6 bases at J, with 5 bases between the two ends. In germline, CDR1 is MNHNS, CDR2 SASEGT. The CDR3 region is CASSEFSNEQFF. The CDR3 nucleotides are TGTGCCAGCAGTGAATTTAGCAATGAGCAGTTCTTC.

Comments on this clonotype: A read error may account for a junction end that differs from germline. The J gene is TRBJ2-5, the V gene TRBV10-3; 10 bases align to TRBD2. Germline-derived CDR1 and CDR2 are ENHRY and SYGVKD. The CDR3 length is 15 residues. CDR3 loop: CPISSTSGAQETQYF. The CDR3 DNA is TGTCCCATCAGCTCAACTAGCGGGGCCCAAGAGACCCAGTACTTC.

This clonotype has a handful of counts. The chain links TRBV11-3 to TRBJ2-2, with D unresolved. CDR1 and CDR2 from the germline V gene are SGHNT and YENEEA. Trimming took 8 bases from V and 5 from J, leaving 9 bases between them. This CDR3 comprises 12 residues. CDR3 DNA: TGTGCCAGCGGCGCCCGGACCGGGGAGCTGTTTTTT. Its protein is CASGARTGELFF.

This clonotype has just a few counts. This chain links TRBV7-2 with TRBJ2-2; D gene unclear. V gave up 0 bases and J gave up 6 bases, with 8 bases separating them. The germline CDR1 and CDR2 sequences are SGHTA and FQGNSA. The CDR3 is 14 residues long. The CDR3 sequence: CASSLARVAGELFF. The CDR3 DNA reads TGTGCCAGCAGCTTAGCTCGGGTGGCCGGGGAGCTGTTTTTT.

This sequence joins TRBV15 and TRBJ2-1; 10 bases are a match to TRBD2. Germline-derived CDR1 and CDR2 are LNHNV and YYDKDF (reference sequence). After removal of 0 bases from V and 6 bases from J, the junction contained 2 bases not matched to a gene. The CDR3 totals 15 residues. The CDR3 DNA reads TGTGCCACCAGCAGAGAGGCTAGCGGGAGCAATGAGCAGTTCTTC. Translating it yields CATSREASGSNEQFF.

The chain couples TRBV12-3 or TRBV12-4 to TRBJ1-6; possibly TRBD1 for D (6 bases). The CDR3 has 14 residues. Deletions cut 4 bases from V and 7 bases from J, with 11 bases between. The CDR3 region is CASSSRDTNSPLHF. The CDR3 DNA reads as TGTGCCAGCAGTTCCCGGGACACGAATTCACCCCTCCACTTT.

The J gene is TRBJ1-4, the V gene TRBV5-1; D is unclear. Trimming removed 0 bases from V and 0 bases from J, with 9 bases in between. The V gene's germline CDR1 is SGHRS and CDR2 YFSETQ. The CDR3 loop spans 16 amino acids. CDR3 protein: CASSLGGHTTNEKLFF. The CDR3 DNA reads as TGCGCCAGCAGCTTGGGGGGTCATACAACTAATGAAAAACTGTTTTTT.

This clonotype was picked up a small number of times. As DNA, the CDR3 is TGTGCCAGCAGCCAAGACCGGGCCACTTACTATGGCTACACCTTC. It translates to CASSQDRATYYGYTF. This chain connects TRBV14 to TRBJ1-2; D gene unclear. This CDR3 region has 15 residues. Germline CDR1 SGHDN, CDR2 FVKESK. The ends were cut back, 0 bases at V and 3 bases at J, with 11 bases in the middle. The variable domain in full, with the rest retrieved from reference TRBV14 and TRBJ1-2, is EAGVTQFPSHSVIEKGQTVTLRCDPISGHDNLYWYRRVMGKEIKFLLHFVKESKQDESGMPNNRFLAERTGGTYSTLKVQPAELEDSGVYFCASSQDRATYYGYTFGSGTRLTVV.

The table lists this clonotype with many counts. This chain joins TRBV7-2 and TRBJ2-5, with 8 bases lining up with TRBD2. CDR1 is SGHTA, CDR2 FQGNSA, per germline. V shed 1 base, J shed 5 bases, and the junction held 9 bases outside the gene matches. This CDR3 has 16 residues. CDR3 sequence: CASSLGLTGGPETQYF. CDR3 nucleotide sequence: TGTGCCAGCAGCTTAGGGTTGACGGGAGGGCCCGAGACCCAGTACTTC.

The chain recombines TRBV5-1 with TRBJ2-7; 9 bases are a match to TRBD2. Per germline, CDR1 SGHRS and CDR2 YFSETQ. The trim removed 2 bases at V and 6 bases at J, leaving 6 bases unmatched. CDR3 length: 14 residues. CDR3 amino acids: CASSLSGRQSEQYF. The CDR3 DNA is TGCGCCAGCAGCTTAAGCGGGAGGCAAAGCGAGCAGTACTTC.